This T cell receptor (beta chain) was sequenced for a study of post-analysis software for immune sequencing data. Overall study context: The courses of disease that were included comprised relapsing-remitting, secondary progressive and progressive-relapsing multiple sclerosis.

General study points: Co-batched samples clustered tightly together by F measure. Those with multiple sclerosis, the patient group, showed significantly lower normalized Chao1 diversity than controls. Five TRBV segments, including TRBV5-6, TRBV5-1 and TRBV20-1, were more frequent in patients than controls.

Researchers reported that TCR beta cDNA libraries carried unique molecular identifiers. Yield was roughly 0.5 million cDNA molecules from roughly 0.93 to 9.6 million T cells. TCRdb independently ran MiXCR on the PCR reads; one entry per CDR3 protein. The data contain about 810,000 distinct CDR3 sequences, approximately 53% of them seen just once; the ten biggest clones take up over 4%. Worth noting for this clonotype: Its antigen is not identified.

The CDR3 contains 12 residues. Looked up from germline, CDR1 is SQVTM and CDR2 is ANQGSEA. V shed 2 bases and J shed 9 bases, with 11 bases lying between them. Sequencing was performed on blood. This rearrangement joins TRBV29-1 to TRBJ2-1; the D is unclear. This receptor was identified in a girl aged 5-17 years with multiple sclerosis. The CDR3 is CSVESGPIEQFF. The CDR3 nucleotides are TGCAGCGTTGAATCCGGGCCGATTGAGCAGTTCTTC.